A selection of T cell receptor beta chains follows, all from one sample in a study of response to subunit inactivated influenza vaccine. From the RT-PCR reads, TCRdb called clonotypes with MiXCR, one entry per CDR3 protein. This sample yields 450,000 to 700,000 distinct CDR3 sequences, of which less than 15% are seen a single time; over 8.5% belongs to the top ten. Material: PBMCs from blood, obtained less than 13 days after vaccination. The receptor set was obtained from a man aged 50 to 60 who received an inactivated influenza vaccine. Each CDR3 is given with its conserved first and last residue. Fields, in order: CDR3 protein, CDR3 DNA, clone size, V gene, J gene, CDR3 length, D gene. A D gene is named only where the DNA matches it firmly. Size is omitted from some rows. Given values are once, few, many or a class for expanded clones.

CASSVGTGNGNYEQYF,TGTGCCAGCAGCGTCGGGACAGGGAATGGGAACTACGAGCAGTACTTC,few,TRBV9,TRBJ2-7,16,TRBD1
CATSSYDRYNQPQHF,TGTGCCACCAGCAGCTATGACCGATACAATCAGCCCCAGCATTTT,few,TRBV15,TRBJ1-5,15,NA
CSARAGTGGSPLHF,TGCAGTGCTAGAGCCGGGACAGGGGGTTCACCCCTCCACTTT,NA,TRBV20-1,TRBJ1-6,14,TRBD1
CASRQDRIREPQHF,TGCGCCAGCAGACAAGACAGGATAAGGGAGCCCCAGCATTTT,NA,TRBV23-1,TRBJ1-5,14,NA
CASRGGPGKLFF,TGTGCCAGCCGGGGGGGACCGGGGAAACTGTTTTTT,few,TRBV6-5,TRBJ1-4,12,NA
CASSQGVGTRRDTQYF,TGTGCCAGCAGCCAAGGGGTCGGGACTAGAAGAGATACGCAGTATTTT,NA,TRBV4-2,TRBJ2-3,16,TRBD2
CASRSGQGNSPLHF,TGTGCCAGCAGGTCGGGACAGGGTAATTCACCCCTCCACTTT,NA,TRBV7-8,TRBJ1-6,14,TRBD1
CSARDRGANTGELFF,TGCAGTGCTAGAGATCGGGGGGCGAACACCGGGGAGCTGTTTTTT,few,TRBV20-1,TRBJ2-2,15,TRBD2
CSVELGTVHTQYF,TGCAGCGTTGAGCTAGGGACAGTCCATACGCAGTATTTT,few,TRBV29-1,TRBJ2-3,13,TRBD1
CASSLVRYFQETQYF,TGTGCCAGCAGCTTAGTACGGTATTTCCAAGAGACCCAGTACTTC,NA,TRBV7-8,TRBJ2-5,15,NA
CAWSVSLTEGEQYF,TGTGCCTGGAGTGTATCATTAACGGAGGGCGAGCAGTACTTC,few,TRBV30,TRBJ2-7,14,NA
CASSLGARNQPQHF,TGTGCCAGCAGTTTGGGGGCCCGCAATCAGCCCCAGCATTTT,few,TRBV28,TRBJ1-5,14,NA
CASSYTGGVKTGELFF,TGCGCCAGCAGCTACACGGGGGGGGTGAAGACCGGGGAGCTGTTTTTT,NA,TRBV4-3,TRBJ2-2,16,TRBD2
CASSFSRAERTYEQYF,TGTGCCAGCAGTTTTAGTAGGGCTGAAAGGACCTACGAGCAGTACTTC,few,TRBV27,TRBJ2-7,16,NA